This T cell receptor (beta chain) was found in a study of shared clonotypes between healthy human individuals. Study context: CD4 naive cells filled three plates per donor, CD4 memory three, CD8 naive two and CD8 memory one. Points from the study as a whole: The authors sampled blood alone, and tissue repertoires likely differ. Generation probability values for non-shared clonotypes were lower than those for clonotypes shared by all four donors.

A word on this clone: Its antigen is as yet unknown.

Per sorted-subset replicate PCR, input was approximately 180 ng DNA, representing roughly 30,000 T cell genomes. TCRdb's copy holds only in-frame clones and misses some; the assay was immunoSEQ multiplex PCR. The table has about 510,000 clones, almost 97% seen once; the top ten hold about 0.054%. Germline V lookup: CDR1 KGHSH, CDR2 LQKENI. Trimming cost V 5 bases and J 0 bases, with 10 bases left between them. CDR3 length: 14 amino acids. The source is a woman younger than 45 in good health. The chain recombines TRBV18 with TRBJ2-5, with D perhaps matching TRBD1 (6 bases). The source material was naive CD4+ T cells sorted from blood. Subset noted: CD45RA+ positively selected. CDR3 DNA sequence: TGTGCCAGCTCATATCACAGGGACCAAGAGACCCAGTACTTC. Protein: CASSYHRDQETQYF.